The 27 T cell receptor beta chains given below trace back to one sample, sequenced in a study of T cells after yellow fever vaccination. TCRdb re-analysed the 5' RACE reads in MiXCR, keeping a single row per CDR3 protein. The sample lists approximately 450,000 distinct CDR3 sequences; roughly a sixth were seen once. The sample was PBMCs, taken before the yellow fever booster vaccination. The receptors were gathered from a man aged 18 to 30 who received the YFV17D yellow fever vaccine.

Concerning this clonotype itself: Possible read error: a much larger clone is one base away. The conserved phenylalanine or tryptophan is not found at the CDR3 terminus, so this likely reflects a read error. The chain uses TRBV7-2 and TRBJ2-7, with unresolved D. The germline V and J ends were trimmed by 3 bases and 4 bases, with 7 bases remaining between them. Germline lookup yields CDR1 SGHTA and CDR2 FQGNSA. The CDR3 length is 12 residues. The CDR3 protein is CASSFGQYEQYS. CDR3 nucleotides: TGTGCCAGCAGCTTCGGGCAGTACGAGCAGTACTCC.

The chain is built from TRBV4-3 and TRBJ2-1; 13 bases line up with TRBD2. The junction had 2 bases not matched to a gene; V was cut back by 3 bases and J by 6 bases. CDR3 length: 15 residues. CDR1 LGHNA and CDR2 YSLEER come from the germline V gene. The CDR3 DNA is TGCGCCAGCAGCCATGGACTAGCGGGGGTCAATGAGCAGTTCTTC. This codes for CASSHGLAGVNEQFF.

This clonotype was detected only a few times. This chain links TRBV6-1 with TRBJ1-2, with a possible D match to TRBD1 (6 bases). The CDR3 loop spans 13 amino acids. V lost 6 bases and J lost 8, with 16 bases in between. Germline CDR1 reads MNHNS; CDR2 reads SASEGT. This CDR3 reads CASSARYREGYTF. The CDR3 region has the DNA TGTGCCAGCAGCGCCCGTTACAGGGAGGGCTACACCTTC.

The rearrangement links TRBV7-2 to TRBJ1-4; maybe TRBD1 (5 bases). This CDR3 spans 14 amino acids. The ends were cut back, 7 bases at V and 5 bases at J, with 14 bases in the middle. The V gene's germline CDR1 is SGHTA and CDR2 FQGNSA. The CDR3 region has the DNA TGTGCCAGCACCGATAGGGGTGGGAATGAAAAACTGTTTTTT. Encoded protein: CASTDRGGNEKLFF.

The V call is TRBV7-2, the J call TRBJ1-4; tentatively, D is TRBD1 (6 bases). The length of the CDR3 is 14 residues. V lost 5 bases, J lost 10 bases, and 17 bases lay in between. Germline loops: CDR1 SGHTA, CDR2 FQGNSA. CDR3 sequence reads: CASSAETGPGKLFF. CDR3 coding DNA: TGTGCCAGCAGCGCGGAGACAGGTCCTGGAAAACTGTTTTTT.

This sequence joins TRBV11-2 and TRBJ2-5; a weak D match, TRBD2 (5 bases). The CDR3 consists of 12 residues. Trimming removed 5 bases at V and 6 bases at J, with 10 bases between. Germline-derived CDR1 and CDR2 are SGHAT and FQNNGV. CDR3 DNA sequence: TGTGCCAGCAGCCCCGGGATCAAGACCCAGTACTTC. Translating it yields CASSPGIKTQYF.

This chain uses TRBV12-3 or TRBV12-4 with TRBJ2-1; 9 nucleotides agree with TRBD2. The ends lost 6 bases at V and 4 bases at J; junction bases unmatched: 13. The CDR3 is 17 amino acids. The CDR3 here is CASSLRGAGGKYNEQFF. The CDR3 region has the DNA TGTGCCAGCAGCCTACGGGGAGCGGGGGGAAAGTACAATGAGCAGTTCTTC.

This clonotype was seen a few times. V and J are TRBV29-1 and TRBJ1-2, with no clear D. CDR3 length: 12 amino acids. Germline V gene sequence: CDR1 SQVTM, CDR2 ANQGSEA. V lost 7 bases, J lost 2 bases, and 11 bases lay in between. The CDR3 sequence is CSGGERNYGYTF. In DNA form, the CDR3 reads TGCAGCGGCGGGGAAAGGAACTATGGCTACACCTTC.

The CDR3 sequence is CASSTWMNTEAFF. The DNA for the CDR3 is TGTGCCAGCAGTACCTGGATGAACACTGAAGCTTTCTTT. The rearrangement uses TRBV12-3 or TRBV12-4 and TRBJ1-1, with D unclear. CDR3 length: 13 residues. V was cut by 5 bases and J by 0 bases, with 7 bases left in between.

This clonotype was seen a few times. This chain links TRBV7-9 with TRBJ2-4, with a weak D call TRBD1 (5 bases). Looked up from germline, CDR1 is SEHNR and CDR2 is FQNEAQ (reference sequence). Trimming shortened V by 6 bases and J by 6 bases, and 15 bases separated the two germline ends. The length of the CDR3 is 14 residues. CDR3 bases: TGTGCCAGCAGTTCGCAGGGTACCAGAAACATTCAGTACTTC. Its protein is CASSSQGTRNIQYF.

This clonotype has only a few counts. CDR3 sequence: CASSQGGRETQYF. The CDR3, as DNA: TGTGCCAGCAGCCAAGGAGGGAGGGAGACCCAGTACTTC. V usage is TRBV4-2 and J usage is TRBJ2-5; a weak D match, TRBD2 (6 bases). With 1 base removed from V and 5 bases from J, the gap between germline ends came to 8 bases. This CDR3 is 13 amino acids long. Per the germline V gene, CDR1 is LGHNA and CDR2 is YNFKEQ.

The V gene is TRBV6-2 or TRBV6-3, the J gene TRBJ1-5; possible D gene TRBD1, 6 bases. V dropped 2 bases and J dropped 6 bases, with 17 bases sitting between them. Germline V gene sequence: CDR1 MNHEY, CDR2 SVGEGT. This CDR3 comprises 16 residues. CDR3 protein: CASSYPSWRGAQPQHF. The CDR3, as DNA: TGTGCCAGCAGTTACCCCTCCTGGCGGGGGGCTCAGCCCCAGCATTTT.

The rearrangement links TRBV6-6 to TRBJ2-7; 8 nucleotides match TRBD1. V shed 5 bases and J 2 bases; nucleotides not matched to a gene: 8. Germline CDR1 and CDR2: MNHNY and SVGAGI (reference sequence). The CDR3 runs to 15 residues. The CDR3 DNA reads TGTGCCAGCAGTCAGGGACAGGCGCTCCCCTACGAGCAGTACGTC. Translation gives CASSQGQALPYEQYV.

CDR3 in amino acids: CASSVAGIVYEQYF. The CDR3 DNA is TGCGCCAGCAGTGTAGCGGGGATAGTCTACGAGCAGTACTTC. The chain recombines TRBV10-2 with TRBJ2-7; the match to TRBD2 covers 8 bases. The CDR3 extends over 14 amino acids. Germline V CDR1 and CDR2: WSHSY, SAAADI. Trimming took 4 bases from V and 3 from J; bases not matched to a gene: 5.

This clonotype was picked up a small number of times. CDR3 coding DNA: TGCGCCAGCAGCCCGGGGGGTTTCAATCAGCCCCAGCATTTT. This sequence encodes CASSPGGFNQPQHF. V usage is TRBV5-1 and J usage is TRBJ1-5; possible D gene TRBD1, 5 bases. V gave up 4 bases and J gave up 3 bases, with 11 bases separating them. From germline, CDR1 is SGHRS and CDR2 YFSETQ. The CDR3 runs 14 residues.

This clonotype was counted only a few times. The chain has TRBV6-5 and TRBJ1-3, with no clear D. The V gene's germline CDR1 is MNHEY and CDR2 SVGAGI. The CDR3 is made up of 16 amino acids. Trimming stripped 5 bases from V and 0 bases from J, with 14 bases between. The CDR3 DNA reads as TGTGCCAGCAGTCGACAACAGAGAAGCTCTGGAAACACCATATATTTT. The encoded protein is CASSRQQRSSGNTIYF.

The rearrangement uses TRBV10-3 and TRBJ2-1, with 10 bases that match TRBD2. Trimming cost V 10 bases and J 5 bases; bases outside gene matches: 14. The CDR3 contains 16 residues. Germline values: CDR1 ENHRY, CDR2 SYGVKD. The CDR3 reads CATADRLAGDDNEQFF. CDR3 coding DNA: TGTGCCACTGCCGACCGCCTAGCGGGAGACGACAATGAGCAGTTCTTC.

The chain is built from TRBV5-1 and TRBJ2-1; the D is unclear. V shed 0 bases and J shed 12 bases, with 13 bases lying between them. Per germline, CDR1 SGHRS and CDR2 YFSETQ. CDR3 length: 13 residues. The CDR3 region is CASSLALGVGQFF. DNA of the CDR3: TGCGCCAGCAGCTTGGCCTTGGGCGTGGGGCAGTTCTTC.

There are a few counts of this clonotype. The chain joins TRBV30 to TRBJ2-2, with D possibly TRBD2 on 7 matching bases. Trimming cost V 5 bases and J 6 bases, with 19 bases left between them. The germline CDR1 and CDR2 sequences are GTSNPN and SVGIG (reference sequence). The CDR3 runs 15 residues. The CDR3: CAWAHKGGPSGELFF. In DNA, the CDR3 is TGTGCCTGGGCCCATAAGGGGGGGCCGTCCGGGGAGCTGTTTTTT.

The chain employs TRBV4-1 and TRBJ1-1, with 7 bases lining up with TRBD1. CDR1 is MGHRA and CDR2 is YSYEKL in the germline V gene. The ends lost 1 base at V and 3 bases at J; junction bases unmatched: 5. The CDR3 has 15 residues. The CDR3, as DNA: TGCGCCAGCAGCCAAGCGGGCAGGGGGGACACTGAAGCTTTCTTT. Protein product: CASSQAGRGDTEAFF.

The V and J genes are TRBV6-2 or TRBV6-3 and TRBJ1-2; TRBD1 matches at 12 bases. The germline CDR1 and CDR2 sequences are MNHEY and SVGEGT. There are 15 residues in the CDR3. The V gene end was trimmed by 7 bases and the J gene end by 3 bases; junction bases not matched to a gene: 6. The chain's CDR3 is CASTTGTGGDYGYTF. CDR3 coding DNA: TGTGCCAGCACTACCGGGACAGGGGGCGACTATGGCTACACCTTC.

This clonotype was seen a handful of times. This chain links TRBV4-1 with TRBJ1-2; tentatively, D is TRBD1 (5 bases). Trimming removed 1 base from V and 3 bases from J, with 9 bases in between. From germline, CDR1 is MGHRA and CDR2 YSYEKL. There are 14 residues in the CDR3. The CDR3 region is CASSQAGGDYGYTF. The CDR3 DNA follows: TGCGCCAGCAGCCAAGCGGGGGGAGACTATGGCTACACCTTC.

The chain recombines TRBV6-5 with TRBJ2-3; 10 bases fit TRBD2. The CDR3 extends over 15 amino acids. Trimming cost V 2 bases and J 5 bases; bases outside gene matches: 4. Per germline, CDR1 MNHEY and CDR2 SVGAGI. CDR3 residues: CASSYSGGEVDTQYF. For the CDR3, the DNA is TGTGCCAGCAGTTACAGCGGGGGGGAGGTAGATACGCAGTATTTT.

The sample holds many counts of this clonotype. V is TRBV6-4 and J is TRBJ2-1; 7 bases match TRBD1. This CDR3 spans 15 amino acids. Per germline, CDR1 MRHNA and CDR2 SNTAGT. The V segment lost 4 bases and the J segment 4 bases; nucleotides outside the gene matches: 7. The CDR3 loop is CASSAGPGQYNEQFF. CDR3 coding DNA: TGTGCCAGCAGTGCCGGCCCGGGACAGTACAATGAGCAGTTCTTC.

V and J are TRBV6-6 and TRBJ2-1, with a weak D call TRBD2 (5 bases). CDR1 MNHNY and CDR2 SVGAGI come from the germline V gene (reference sequence). The ends were cut back, 2 bases at V and 10 bases at J, with 9 bases in the middle. The CDR3 spans 12 residues. The CDR3 DNA is TGTGCCAGCAGTTACCTCCGGGAAGAGCAGTTCTTC. Amino acid sequence: CASSYLREEQFF.

As concerns this clonotype: At one end, the junction sequence differs from germline, possibly due to a read error. CDR3 sequence: CASSNNRLSDQPQHF. CDR3 DNA: TGTGCCAGCAGTAATAATAGACTTAGCGATCAGCCCCAGCATTTT. The chain recombines TRBV6-5 with TRBJ1-5, with D hard to call. Germline V lookup: CDR1 MNHEY, CDR2 SVGAGI. The CDR3 has 15 residues.

CDR3 region: CASSREIWGAETQYF. CDR3 DNA sequence: TGTGCCAGCAGCCGAGAGATATGGGGTGCGGAGACCCAGTACTTC. V is TRBV7-2 and J is TRBJ2-5; D unclear. V was pared by 5 bases and J by 5 bases, with 18 bases between. Germline CDR1 and CDR2: SGHTA and FQGNSA. The length of the CDR3 is 15 residues.